The 24 T cell receptor beta chains below come from one sample, sequenced in a study of T cells in localized non-small cell lung cancer. The method was immunoSEQ multiplex PCR; TCRdb's version includes in-frame clones alone and lacks a portion of them. This sample carries 50,000 to 70,000 clones, roughly nine tenths of them seen once, and the ten largest clones take about 20%. This material consisted of peripheral blood, taken before any cancer treatment. These receptors were collected from a man between 40 and 75 years old with stage I lung adenocarcinoma.

This clone was counted once. The chain is built from TRBV6-5 and TRBJ2-3; 9 bases fit TRBD1. This CDR3 is 14 amino acids long. Germline loops: CDR1 MNHEY, CDR2 SVGAGI. Unmatched junction bases numbered 4, after V lost 6 bases and J lost 3 bases. The CDR3 is CASSPGTGTDTQYF. The CDR3 DNA reads TGTGCCAGCAGCCCCGGGACAGGGACAGATACGCAGTATTTT.

This clone was detected only once. The chain joins TRBV4-1 to TRBJ2-1; D is undetermined. This CDR3 region has 14 residues. Trimming removed 0 bases at V and 2 bases at J, with 5 bases between. Per germline, CDR1 MGHRA and CDR2 YSYEKL. CDR3 sequence (DNA): TGCGCCAGCAGCCAAGAGCCAACCTACAATGAGCAGTTCTTC. Protein: CASSQEPTYNEQFF.

This sequence joins TRBV4-1 and TRBJ1-5; no clear D gene. This CDR3 is built from 14 residues. V lost 1 base to trimming and J lost 6 bases, with 10 bases between them. The germline CDR1 and CDR2 sequences are MGHRA and YSYEKL. The CDR3 DNA follows: TGCGCCAGCAGCCAAGGAGGAGGGTTTCAGCCCCAGCATTTT. Its translation is CASSQGGGFQPQHF.

This clone occurred once. J is TRBJ2-1 and V is TRBV10-1; the D gene is possibly TRBD1 (6 bases). CDR3 length: 14 residues. The germline V gene has CDR1 WNHNN and CDR2 SYGVQD (reference sequence). Trimming took off 7 bases at V and 3 bases at J, with 13 bases between the two ends. The CDR3: CASTQDSYYNEQFF. The CDR3, as DNA: TGCGCCAGCACTCAGGACAGTTACTACAATGAGCAGTTCTTC.

This rearrangement joins TRBV9 to TRBJ2-1; the D is unclear. The CDR3 sequence is 16 residues long. Per germline, CDR1 SGDLS and CDR2 YYNGEE. V was cut by 4 bases and J by 2 bases, with 16 bases left in between. CDR3 region: CASSFKTDGTYNEQFF. CDR3 coding DNA: TGTGCCAGCAGCTTCAAGACGGACGGAACCTACAATGAGCAGTTCTTC. The whole variable domain, remainder taken from reference TRBV9 and TRBJ2-1, is DSGVTQTPKHLITATGQRVTLRCSPRSGDLSVYWYQQSLDQGLQFLIQYYNGEERAKGNILERFSAQQFPDLHSELNLSSLELGDSALYFCASSFKTDGTYNEQFFGPGTRLTVL.

There are a few counts of this clone. The chain employs TRBV7-9 and TRBJ2-2; D is possibly TRBD1 or TRBD2 (5 bases each). Trimming stripped 4 bases from V and 7 bases from J, with 19 bases between. Germline values: CDR1 SEHNR, CDR2 FQNEAQ (reference sequence). The CDR3 covers 16 residues. CDR3: CASSSRRGPWGGELFF. The CDR3 DNA sequence: TGTGCCAGCAGCTCCAGAAGGGGACCCTGGGGCGGGGAGCTGTTTTTT.

This clone occurred a few times. The chain recombines TRBV4-2 with TRBJ1-5; D unclear. The CDR3 has 15 amino acids. Germline V gene data show CDR1 as LGHNA and CDR2 as YNFKEQ. With 3 bases removed from V and 3 bases from J, the gap between germline ends came to 12 bases. The CDR3 DNA is TGTGCCAGCAGCCACGACGGACGCTCCAATCAGCCCCAGCATTTT. Translated, it gives CASSHDGRSNQPQHF.

This clone showed up just once. This chain uses TRBV7-9 with TRBJ2-2; possible D gene TRBD1, 6 bases. The CDR3 length is 12 residues. CDR1 and CDR2 from the germline V gene are SEHNR and FQNEAQ (reference sequence). The CDR3 reads CAAQGSGGELFF. The CDR3 DNA reads TGTGCAGCCCAGGGGAGCGGCGGGGAGCTGTTTTTT. Full variable domain (remainder filled in from reference TRBV7-9 and TRBJ2-2): DTGVSQNPRHKITKRGQNVTFRCDPISEHNRLYWYRQTLGQGPEFLTYFQNEAQLEKSRLLSDRFSAERPKGSFSTLEIQRTEQGDSAMYLCAAQGSGGELFFGEGSRLTVL.

This clone has just one count. J is TRBJ1-5 and V is TRBV19; 8 bases line up with TRBD1. The CDR3 runs 15 residues. CDR1 and CDR2 (germline): LNHDA, SQIVND (reference sequence). V trimming: 3 bases; J trimming: 4 bases; junction bases outside the gene matches: 5. CDR3 loop: CASSMWDRTNQPQHF. The CDR3 coding sequence is TGTGCCAGTAGTATGTGGGACAGGACTAATCAGCCCCAGCATTTT.

DNA of the CDR3: TGTGCCAGCAGCGTAGCCGACCGTTACTATGGCTACACCTTC. It specifies CASSVADRYYGYTF. J is TRBJ1-2 and V is TRBV9, with D unclear. Trimming took off 0 bases at V and 3 bases at J, with 9 bases between the two ends. The CDR3 has 14 amino acids. Germline V lookup: CDR1 SGDLS, CDR2 YYNGEE.

This chain uses TRBV9 with TRBJ2-1, with a weak D call TRBD2 (6 bases). The CDR3 spans 17 residues. Germline V gene data show CDR1 as SGDLS and CDR2 as YYNGEE. V dropped 0 bases and J dropped 6 bases, with 19 bases sitting between them. Here the CDR3 reads CASSVEPSASLGNEQFF. The CDR3 DNA reads TGTGCCAGCAGCGTAGAGCCTAGCGCCAGCTTAGGCAATGAGCAGTTCTTC.

This clone was picked up one time. The J gene is TRBJ1-1, the V gene TRBV6-5; no reliable D call. In germline, CDR1 is MNHEY, CDR2 SVGAGI. The CDR3 spans 13 residues. The V and J ends lost 8 bases and 0 bases respectively, with 10 bases between them. As DNA, the CDR3 is TGTGCCAGCCGATGGGCCCTGAACACTGAAGCTTTCTTT. Its translation: CASRWALNTEAFF.

The chain uses TRBV27 and TRBJ1-1; possible D gene TRBD1, 5 bases. CDR1 is MNHEY, CDR2 SMNVEV, per germline (reference sequence). Trimming removed 5 bases at V and 4 bases at J, with 17 bases between. The CDR3 contains 15 residues. CDR3 coding DNA: TGTGCCAGCAGTCCCCAGGAGGGGCGTAGCACTGAAGCTTTCTTT. Residues: CASSPQEGRSTEAFF.

V and J are TRBV19 and TRBJ1-5; perhaps TRBD1 as D (5 bases). Trimming took off 7 bases at V and 1 base at J, with 11 bases between the two ends. The germline CDR1 and CDR2 sequences are LNHDA and SQIVND (reference sequence). The CDR3 runs to 14 residues. In DNA, the CDR3 is TGTGCCAGTAACGCAGGGATCAGCAATCAGCCCCAGCATTTT. Translated, it gives CASNAGISNQPQHF.

The chain's CDR3 is CASSEGALDTEAFF. CDR3 nucleotide sequence: TGTGCCAGCAGCGAGGGAGCCTTGGACACTGAAGCTTTCTTT. The gene calls are TRBV9 and TRBJ1-1, with no clear D. Looked up from germline, CDR1 is SGDLS and CDR2 is YYNGEE. The germline V and J ends were trimmed by 3 bases and 3 bases, with 12 bases remaining between them. This CDR3 is 14 amino acids long.

The V and J genes are TRBV7-9 and TRBJ2-7; D is possibly TRBD1 (6 bases). The CDR3 is made up of 12 amino acids. Germline CDR1 is SEHNR and CDR2 is FQNEAQ (reference sequence). V was cut by 5 bases and J by 5 bases, with 10 bases left in between. The CDR3 protein is CASSKQGDEQYF. CDR3 DNA: TGTGCCAGCAGCAAACAGGGCGACGAGCAGTACTTC.

This rearrangement joins TRBV19 to TRBJ1-1; D may be TRBD1 (6 bases). CDR1 and CDR2 from the germline V gene are LNHDA and SQIVND (reference sequence). There are 10 residues in the CDR3. V was shortened by 9 bases and J by 8 bases, with 10 bases between the two germline ends. The CDR3 nucleotides read TGTGCCAGCAAACAGGGCGAAGCTTTCTTT. It encodes CASKQGEAFF.

This chain joins TRBV11-3 and TRBJ2-7; D may match TRBD1 or TRBD2 (6 bases each). Per germline, CDR1 SGHNT and CDR2 YENEEA. Trimming removed 7 bases at V and 2 bases at J, with 15 bases between. This CDR3 contains 14 residues. CDR3 bases: TGTGCCAGCACCAAGGGGGGAACCACCTACGAGCAGTACTTC. It encodes CASTKGGTTYEQYF.

This clone was detected once. The rearrangement uses TRBV7-3 and TRBJ2-3, with 9 nucleotides matching TRBD1. CDR3 size: 14 residues. CDR1 is SGHTA and CDR2 is FQGTGA in the germline V gene. V lost 5 bases and J lost 4; bases outside the gene matches: 4. In DNA form, the CDR3 reads TGTGCCAGCAGCACGGGACAGGGTCCAGATACGCAGTATTTT. Encoded protein: CASSTGQGPDTQYF.

This clone was seen just once. The chain has TRBV6-4 and TRBJ2-7; no clear D gene. V lost 2 bases and J 0 bases, leaving 11 bases between the germline ends. CDR1 MRHNA and CDR2 SNTAGT come from the germline V gene. This CDR3 is 15 amino acids long. The CDR3 bases are TGTGCCAGCAGTGACCCCCGGCCGAGCTCCTACGAGCAGTACTTC. This gives the protein CASSDPRPSSYEQYF.

V usage is TRBV5-1 and J usage is TRBJ1-1, with D maybe TRBD1 (5 bases). Trimming cost V 7 bases and J 1 base, with 14 bases left between them. CDR1 SGHRS and CDR2 YFSETQ come from the germline V gene. This CDR3 is built from 14 residues. The CDR3 loop is CASPGRRTNTEAFF. The CDR3 DNA sequence: TGCGCCAGCCCGGGACGGAGGACGAACACTGAAGCTTTCTTT.

This chain connects TRBV21-1 to TRBJ2-2; the table names TRBD2, a call not compared with the DNA. TRBV21-1 counts as a pseudogene. CDR3 length equals 18 residues. CDR3 in amino acids: CASSKVASGVANTGELFF. CDR3 bases: TGTGCCAGCAGCAAAGTAGCTAGCGGGGTCGCGAACACCGGGGAGCTGTTTTTT.

The chain joins TRBV19 to TRBJ2-7, with TRBD1 identical over 10 bases. The J segment lost 4 bases and the V segment lost 3 bases, leaving 6 bases of the junction unmatched. The CDR3 covers 15 residues. Germline values: CDR1 LNHDA, CDR2 SQIVND (reference sequence). CDR3 DNA sequence: TGTGCCAGTAGTATGACCGGGACAGGGGTATACGAGCAGTACTTC. Translation: CASSMTGTGVYEQYF.

The chain recombines TRBV28 with TRBJ1-2; 9 nucleotides agree with TRBD1. Germline CDR1 and CDR2: MDHEN and SYDVKM. J gave up 8 bases and V 6 bases, and 22 bases lay outside the gene matches. CDR3 length: 18 amino acids. In DNA, the CDR3 is TGTGCCAGCAGGGAAAGTACAGGGGGCGTTTCTCGGTTCTGGGGCTACACCTTC. Translated: CASRESTGGVSRFWGYTF.